Each of the 20 T cell receptor beta chains below was sequenced from the same sample in a study of blood T cell repertoires in COVID-19. TCRdb keeps only in-frame clones here, not all; method: immunoSEQ multiplex PCR. The sample records about 42,000 clones, over 75% being singletons. Sequenced material: peripheral blood. The receptors were sampled from a human donor in a cohort sampled during active COVID-19.

V and J are TRBV27 and TRBJ1-5, with D possibly matching TRBD1 (5 bases). The V gene's germline CDR1 is MNHEY and CDR2 SMNVEV (reference sequence). Between the trimmed V and J ends, which lost 6 bases and 1 base, there was a span of 22 bases. The CDR3 runs to 18 residues. DNA for the CDR3: TGTGCCAGCAGCCGAGCCAGTTCGTCGGGACTCAGCAATCAGCCCCAGCATTTT. Amino acids: CASSRASSSGLSNQPQHF.

The CDR3 reads CASSRLAGSDYNEQFF. CDR3 nucleotide sequence: TGTGCCAGCAGCAGACTAGCGGGGTCCGACTACAATGAGCAGTTCTTC. The chain couples TRBV7-3 to TRBJ2-1, with 11 bases identical to TRBD2. Germline CDR1 reads SGHTA; CDR2 reads FQGTGA. The V segment lost 5 bases and the J segment 3 bases; nucleotides outside the gene matches: 6. The CDR3 runs 16 residues.

The rearrangement joins TRBV6-2 or TRBV6-3 to TRBJ2-1; tentatively, D is TRBD1 (6 bases). The CDR3 covers 14 residues. The germline gives CDR1 MNHEY, CDR2 SVGEGT. V lost 0 bases, J lost 9 bases, and 12 bases lay in between. For the CDR3, the DNA is TGTGCCAGCAGTTACTCGACACAGGGCGGTGAGCAGTTCTTC. Translating gives CASSYSTQGGEQFF.

The chain carries TRBV6-5 and TRBJ1-1; the D gene is possibly TRBD1 (6 bases). This CDR3 contains 15 residues. Trimming left V 5 bases short and J 7 bases short, with 20 bases between. Germline V gives CDR1 MNHEY, CDR2 SVGAGI. The CDR3 DNA reads TGTGCCAGCAGTCCGCTTCAGGGGAGGGGGTTTGAAGCTTTCTTT. This sequence encodes CASSPLQGRGFEAFF.

The chain links TRBV3-1 (or the pseudogene TRBV3-2) to TRBJ2-3; TRBD2 aligns across 8 bases. Germline trimming cut 5 bases from V and 6 bases from J; bases unmatched to any gene: 7. CDR3 length: 14 amino acids. The germline gives CDR1 LGHDT, CDR2 YNNKEL (reference sequence). Here the CDR3 DNA reads TGTGCCAGCAGCGAGGCGGGGGGCGGGGATACGCAGTATTTT. Translating gives CASSEAGGGDTQYF.

This sequence joins TRBV5-1 and TRBJ1-5; possible D gene TRBD1, 5 bases. The CDR3 is made up of 14 amino acids. V gave up 0 bases and J gave up 3 bases, with 7 bases separating them. Per the germline V gene, CDR1 is SGHRS and CDR2 is YFSETQ. CDR3 DNA: TGCGCCAGCAGCTTGGAGGGGTACAATCAGCCCCAGCATTTT. This gives the protein CASSLEGYNQPQHF.

The rearrangement uses TRBV19 and TRBJ2-1; 7 nucleotides match TRBD2. The J segment lost 2 bases and the V segment lost 8 bases, leaving 6 bases of the junction unmatched. Germline V gene lookup returns CDR1 LNHDA and CDR2 SQIVND (reference sequence). The CDR3 sequence is 14 residues long. CDR3 nucleotides: TGTGCCAGTGCTAGCGGCATAACCTACAATGAGCAGTTCTTC. Amino acid sequence: CASASGITYNEQFF. Variable domain in full (rest from reference TRBV19 and TRBJ2-1): DGGITQSPKYLFRKEGQNVTLSCEQNLNHDAMYWYRQDPGQGLRLIYYSQIVNDFQKGDIAEGYSVSREKKESFPLTVTSAQKNPTAFYLCASASGITYNEQFFGPGTRLTVL.

The CDR3 region is CATSEQGKGEQFF. DNA for the CDR3: TGTGCCACCAGTGAACAGGGTAAAGGTGAGCAGTTCTTC. This chain connects TRBV24-1 to TRBJ2-1; D is possibly TRBD1 (6 bases). CDR1 and CDR2 from the germline V gene are KGHDR and SFDVKD. Trimming took off 4 bases at V and 9 bases at J, with 12 bases between the two ends. The CDR3 covers 13 residues.

The chain recombines TRBV3-1 (or the pseudogene TRBV3-2) with TRBJ1-2, with D possibly being TRBD1 (5 bases). The V end lost 0 bases, the J end lost 3 bases, and 8 bases lay between the germline ends. The CDR3 totals 14 residues. The germline V gene has CDR1 LGHDT and CDR2 YNNKEL (reference sequence). The CDR3 here is CASSQDTGHYGYTF. In DNA, the CDR3 is TGTGCCAGCAGCCAAGATACAGGCCACTATGGCTACACCTTC.

The chain links TRBV13 to TRBJ2-1; 12 bases align to TRBD2. Germline lookup yields CDR1 PRHDT and CDR2 FYEKMQ (reference sequence). J gave up 2 bases and V 4 bases, and 3 bases lay outside the gene matches. CDR3 length equals 16 residues. CDR3: CASSSTSGGTYNEQFF. DNA of the CDR3: TGTGCCAGCAGCTCCACTAGCGGGGGGACCTACAATGAGCAGTTCTTC.

The J gene is TRBJ2-7, the V gene TRBV11-2, with D maybe TRBD2 (5 bases). CDR3 length equals 12 residues. CDR1 and CDR2 from the germline V gene are SGHAT and FQNNGV. The germline V and J ends were trimmed by 4 bases and 7 bases, with 11 bases remaining between them. The CDR3 here is CASSSVREEQYF. The CDR3, as DNA: TGTGCCAGCAGCTCGGTGAGGGAGGAGCAGTACTTC. The complete variable domain, with remaining parts taken from reference TRBV11-2 and TRBJ2-7, reads EAGVAQSPRYKIIEKRQSVAFWCNPISGHATLYWYQQILGQGPKLLIQFQNNGVVDDSQLPKDRFSAERLKGVDSTLKIQPAKLEDSAVYLCASSSVREEQYFGPGTRLTVT.

CDR3 DNA sequence: TGTGCCAGCTCATCCGGGACAGGGTTTGAGACCCAGTACTTC. It translates to CASSSGTGFETQYF. The chain links TRBV6-5 to TRBJ2-5, with 9 bases fitting TRBD1. CDR3 size: 14 residues. The V segment lost 8 bases and the J segment 5 bases; nucleotides outside the gene matches: 9. CDR1 and CDR2 (germline): MNHEY, SVGAGI.

The chain links TRBV4-1 to TRBJ2-1; 12 bases are shared with TRBD2. Germline CDR1 is MGHRA and CDR2 is YSYEKL. CDR3 length: 16 amino acids. Trimming at V came to 3 bases and at J to 7 bases, leaving 7 bases not matched to a gene. In nucleotides, the CDR3 is TGCGCCAGCAGCCACCCTAGCGGGGGGGCGCGGAATGAGCAGTTCTTC. Translation: CASSHPSGGARNEQFF.

The chain has TRBV12-3 or TRBV12-4 and TRBJ2-1; D call uncertain. V gave up 5 bases and J gave up 3 bases, with 5 bases separating them. CDR3 length: 12 amino acids. Written as DNA, the CDR3 is TGTGCCAGCAGTGGCAGCTACAATGAGCAGTTCTTC. Translating it yields CASSGSYNEQFF.

The J gene is TRBJ1-6, the V gene TRBV30; the match to TRBD1 covers 8 bases. The junction had 4 bases not matched to a gene; V was cut back by 2 bases and J by 7 bases. CDR1 GTSNPN and CDR2 SVGIG come from the germline V gene (reference sequence). This CDR3 comprises 14 residues. The CDR3 DNA reads TGTGCCTGGAGTCGGACAGGGCGCAATTCACCCCTCCACTTT. It codes for CAWSRTGRNSPLHF.

The chain's CDR3 is CGTSGGYGFNEQFF. CDR3 coding DNA: TGTGGGACTAGCGGGGGGTACGGCTTCAATGAGCAGTTCTTC. V gene TRBV30 combines with J gene TRBJ2-1, with TRBD2 identical over 14 bases. Germline CDR1 and CDR2: GTSNPN and SVGIG (reference sequence). The CDR3 extends over 14 amino acids.

The rearrangement joins TRBV5-1 to TRBJ1-1, with TRBD1 as a possible D gene (6 bases). The germline CDR1 and CDR2 sequences are SGHRS and YFSETQ. V was clipped by 4 bases and J by 0 bases, with 16 bases between them. CDR3 length: 16 residues. The chain's CDR3 is CASSPSPTGMNTEAFF. The CDR3 DNA is TGCGCCAGCAGCCCAAGCCCGACAGGCATGAACACTGAAGCTTTCTTT.

The chain is built from TRBV6-2 or TRBV6-3 and TRBJ2-1; 15 positions match TRBD2. The length of the CDR3 is 19 residues. Germline V gene lookup returns CDR1 MNHEY and CDR2 SVGEGT. J gave up 9 bases and V 0 bases, and 12 bases lay outside the gene matches. The CDR3 sequence is CASSYSIPGLAGGPSEQFF. The DNA of the CDR3 is TGTGCCAGCAGTTACTCCATCCCTGGACTAGCGGGGGGGCCGAGTGAGCAGTTCTTC.

The rearrangement joins TRBV11-3 to TRBJ1-4; D is possibly TRBD1 (5 bases). The V gene's germline CDR1 is SGHNT and CDR2 YENEEA. V lost 5 bases and J lost 8, with 12 bases in between. The CDR3 has 13 residues. CDR3 sequence reads: CASSIQGGEKLFF. The DNA for the CDR3 is TGTGCCAGCAGCATCCAGGGTGGGGAAAAACTGTTTTTT.

This clone has just a few counts. V is TRBV6-6 and J is TRBJ2-7, with D possibly being TRBD2 (6 bases). CDR1 and CDR2 from the germline V gene are MNHNY and SVGAGI (reference sequence). The CDR3 consists of 12 residues. Trimming cost V 6 bases and J 7 bases, with 13 bases left between them. CDR3 residues: CASSHGSGEQYF. CDR3 in DNA: TGTGCCAGCAGCCACGGGAGTGGGGAGCAGTACTTC.